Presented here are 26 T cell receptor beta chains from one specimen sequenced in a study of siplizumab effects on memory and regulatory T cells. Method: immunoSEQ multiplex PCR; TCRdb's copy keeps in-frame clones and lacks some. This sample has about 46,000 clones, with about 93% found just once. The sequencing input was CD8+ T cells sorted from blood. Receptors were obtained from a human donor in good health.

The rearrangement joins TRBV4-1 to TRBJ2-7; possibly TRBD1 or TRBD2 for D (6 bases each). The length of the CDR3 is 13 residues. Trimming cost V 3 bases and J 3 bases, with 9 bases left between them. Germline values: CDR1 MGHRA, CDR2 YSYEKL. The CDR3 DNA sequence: TGCGCCAGCAGCCAGCGGGACAACTACGAGCAGTACTTC. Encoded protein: CASSQRDNYEQYF.

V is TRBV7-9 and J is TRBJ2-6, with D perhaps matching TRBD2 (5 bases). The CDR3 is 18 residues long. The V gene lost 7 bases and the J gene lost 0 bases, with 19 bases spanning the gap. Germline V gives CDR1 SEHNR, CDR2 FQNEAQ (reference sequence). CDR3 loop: CASTLGGHLSSGANVLTF. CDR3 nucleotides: TGTGCCAGCACCCTAGGAGGCCACTTATCCTCTGGGGCCAACGTCCTGACTTTC.

The CDR3 DNA sequence: TGTGCCAGCAGCGAGGCAGGTGTCGGCTACGAGCAGTACTTC. Translating it yields CASSEAGVGYEQYF. The chain uses TRBV9 and TRBJ2-7; D is undetermined. The germline V and J ends were trimmed by 3 bases and 3 bases, with 13 bases remaining between them. CDR1 SGDLS and CDR2 YYNGEE come from the germline V gene. The CDR3 sequence is 14 residues long. Together with reference TRBV9 and TRBJ2-7, the CDR3 gives the full variable domain: DSGVTQTPKHLITATGQRVTLRCSPRSGDLSVYWYQQSLDQGLQFLIQYYNGEERAKGNILERFSAQQFPDLHSELNLSSLELGDSALYFCASSEAGVGYEQYFGPGTRLTVT.

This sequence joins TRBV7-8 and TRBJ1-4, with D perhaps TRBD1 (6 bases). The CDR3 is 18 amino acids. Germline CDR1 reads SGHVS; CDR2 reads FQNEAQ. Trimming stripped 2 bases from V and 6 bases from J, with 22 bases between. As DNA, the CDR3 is TGTGCCAGCAGCTTAAGCCCTGGGGGGGGCCAACGAGATGAAAAACTGTTTTTT. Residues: CASSLSPGGGQRDEKLFF.

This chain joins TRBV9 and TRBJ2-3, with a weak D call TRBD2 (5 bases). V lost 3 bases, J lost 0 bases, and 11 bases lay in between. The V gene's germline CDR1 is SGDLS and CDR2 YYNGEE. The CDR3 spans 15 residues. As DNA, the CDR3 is TGTGCCAGCAGCGCCTCTAGCATTAGCACAGATACGCAGTATTTT. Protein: CASSASSISTDTQYF.

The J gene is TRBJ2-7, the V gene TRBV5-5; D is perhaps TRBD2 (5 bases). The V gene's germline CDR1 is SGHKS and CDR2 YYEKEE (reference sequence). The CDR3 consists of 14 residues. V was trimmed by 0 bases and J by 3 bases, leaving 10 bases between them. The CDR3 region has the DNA TGTGCCAGCAGCTTGGTGGGGAGTAGCTACGAGCAGTACTTC. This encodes CASSLVGSSYEQYF.

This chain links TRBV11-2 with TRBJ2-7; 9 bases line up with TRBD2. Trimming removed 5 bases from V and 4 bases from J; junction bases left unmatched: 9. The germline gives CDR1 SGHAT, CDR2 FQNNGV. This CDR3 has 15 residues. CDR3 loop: CASSTKLAGLYEQYF. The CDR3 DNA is TGTGCCAGCAGCACAAAACTAGCGGGCCTTTACGAGCAGTACTTC.

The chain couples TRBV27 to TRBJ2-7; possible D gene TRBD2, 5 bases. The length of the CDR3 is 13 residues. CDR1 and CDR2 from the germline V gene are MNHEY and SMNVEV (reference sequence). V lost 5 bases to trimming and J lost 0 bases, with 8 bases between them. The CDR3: CASSEGSSYEQYF. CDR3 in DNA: TGTGCCAGCAGTGAAGGGAGCTCCTACGAGCAGTACTTC.

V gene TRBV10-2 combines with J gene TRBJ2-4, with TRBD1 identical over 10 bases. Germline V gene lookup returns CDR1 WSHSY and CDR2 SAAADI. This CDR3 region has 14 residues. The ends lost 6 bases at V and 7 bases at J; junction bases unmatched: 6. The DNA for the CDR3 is TGCGCCAGCAGCGAGACAGGGGGCAAGAACATTCAGTACTTC. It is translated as CASSETGGKNIQYF.

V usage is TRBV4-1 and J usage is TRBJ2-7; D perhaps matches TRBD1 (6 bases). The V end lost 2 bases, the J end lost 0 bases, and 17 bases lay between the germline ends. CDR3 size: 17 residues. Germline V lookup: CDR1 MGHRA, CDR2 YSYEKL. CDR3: CASSQKVDRLSSYEQYF. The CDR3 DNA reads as TGCGCCAGCAGCCAAAAAGTTGACAGGTTGAGCTCCTACGAGCAGTACTTC.

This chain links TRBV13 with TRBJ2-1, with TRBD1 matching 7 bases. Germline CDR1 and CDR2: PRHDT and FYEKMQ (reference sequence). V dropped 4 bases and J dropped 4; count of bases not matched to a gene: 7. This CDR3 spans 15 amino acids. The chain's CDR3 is CASSYQGQSYNEQFF. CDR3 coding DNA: TGTGCCAGCAGCTACCAGGGACAGTCATACAATGAGCAGTTCTTC.

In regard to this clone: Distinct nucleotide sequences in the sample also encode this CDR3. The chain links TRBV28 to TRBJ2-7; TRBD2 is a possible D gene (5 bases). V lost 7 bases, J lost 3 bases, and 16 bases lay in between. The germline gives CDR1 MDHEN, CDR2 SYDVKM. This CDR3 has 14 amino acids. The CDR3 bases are TGTGCCAGCAAGGGAATAGCGCTTGGCTACGAGCAGTACTTC. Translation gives CASKGIALGYEQYF.

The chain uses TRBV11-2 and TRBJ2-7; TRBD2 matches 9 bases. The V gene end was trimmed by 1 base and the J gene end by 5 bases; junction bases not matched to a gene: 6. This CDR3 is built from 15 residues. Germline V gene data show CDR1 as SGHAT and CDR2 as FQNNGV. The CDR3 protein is CASSLGASGVHEQYF. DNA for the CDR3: TGTGCCAGCAGCTTAGGAGCTAGCGGGGTTCACGAGCAGTACTTC.

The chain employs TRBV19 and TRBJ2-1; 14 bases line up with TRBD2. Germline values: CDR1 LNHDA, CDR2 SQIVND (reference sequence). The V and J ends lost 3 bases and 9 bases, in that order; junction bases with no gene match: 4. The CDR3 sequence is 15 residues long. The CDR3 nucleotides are TGTGCCAGTAGTATTCGACTAGCGGGAGGGTTTGAGCAGTTCTTC. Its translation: CASSIRLAGGFEQFF.

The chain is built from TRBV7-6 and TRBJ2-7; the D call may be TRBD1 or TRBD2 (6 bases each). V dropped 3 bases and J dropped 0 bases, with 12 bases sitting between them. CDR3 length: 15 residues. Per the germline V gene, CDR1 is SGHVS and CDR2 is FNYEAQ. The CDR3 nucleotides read TGTGCCAGCAGCTTGGAGGGGGGTCGCTCCTACGAGCAGTACTTC. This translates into CASSLEGGRSYEQYF.

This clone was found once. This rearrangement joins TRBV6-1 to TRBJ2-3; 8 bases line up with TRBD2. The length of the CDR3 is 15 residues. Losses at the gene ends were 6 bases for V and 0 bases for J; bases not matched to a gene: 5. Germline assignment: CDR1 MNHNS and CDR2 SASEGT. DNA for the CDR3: TGTGCCAGCAGGGGACTAGATAAGAGCACAGATACGCAGTATTTT. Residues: CASRGLDKSTDTQYF.

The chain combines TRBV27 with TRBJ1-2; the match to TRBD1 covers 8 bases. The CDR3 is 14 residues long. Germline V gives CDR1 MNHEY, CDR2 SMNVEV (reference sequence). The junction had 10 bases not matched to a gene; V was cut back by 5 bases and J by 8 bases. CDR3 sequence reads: CASSHTQGARGYTF. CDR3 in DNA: TGTGCCAGCAGTCACACCCAGGGGGCGCGAGGCTACACCTTC.

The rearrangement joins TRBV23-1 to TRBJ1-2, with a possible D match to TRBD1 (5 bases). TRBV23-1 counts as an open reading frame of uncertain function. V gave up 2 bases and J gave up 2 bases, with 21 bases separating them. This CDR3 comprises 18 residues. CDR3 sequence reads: CASSQEGRTRQTNYGYTF. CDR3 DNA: TGCGCCAGCAGTCAAGAGGGGAGGACCCGACAAACAAACTATGGCTACACCTTC.

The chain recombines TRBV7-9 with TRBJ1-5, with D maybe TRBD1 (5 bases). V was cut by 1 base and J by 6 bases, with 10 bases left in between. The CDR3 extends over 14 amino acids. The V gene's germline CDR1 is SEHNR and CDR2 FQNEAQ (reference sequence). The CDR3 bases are TGTGCCAGCAGCTTAGGGGGACGAGCTCAGCCCCAGCATTTT. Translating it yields CASSLGGRAQPQHF.

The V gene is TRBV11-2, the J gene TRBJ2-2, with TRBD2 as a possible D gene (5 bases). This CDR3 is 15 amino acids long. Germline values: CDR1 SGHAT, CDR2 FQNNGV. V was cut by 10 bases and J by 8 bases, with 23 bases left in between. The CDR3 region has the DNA TGTGCCACCTTTGGGGTAGCGCCCCGCACTGGGGAGCTGTTTTTT. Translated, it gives CATFGVAPRTGELFF.

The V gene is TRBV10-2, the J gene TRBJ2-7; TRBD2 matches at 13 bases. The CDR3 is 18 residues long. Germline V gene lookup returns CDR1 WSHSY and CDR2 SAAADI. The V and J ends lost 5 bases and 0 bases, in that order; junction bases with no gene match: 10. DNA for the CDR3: TGCGCCAGCAGTCCCCCACTAGCGGGAGGGACCTCCTCCTACGAGCAGTACTTC. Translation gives CASSPPLAGGTSSYEQYF.

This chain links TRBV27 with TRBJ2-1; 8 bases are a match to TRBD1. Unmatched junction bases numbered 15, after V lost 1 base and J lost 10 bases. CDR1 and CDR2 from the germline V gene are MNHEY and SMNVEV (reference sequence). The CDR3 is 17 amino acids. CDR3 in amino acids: CASSLYNTGTGDREQFF. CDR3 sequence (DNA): TGTGCCAGCAGTTTATACAATACCGGGACAGGAGACCGGGAGCAGTTCTTC.

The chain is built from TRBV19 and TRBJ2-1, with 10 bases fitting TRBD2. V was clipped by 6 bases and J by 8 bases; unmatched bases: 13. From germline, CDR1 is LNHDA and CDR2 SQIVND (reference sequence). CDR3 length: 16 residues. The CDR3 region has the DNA TGTGCCAGTAGCCCCGGTGCTAGCGGGAGATTTGATGAGCAGTTCTTC. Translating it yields CASSPGASGRFDEQFF.

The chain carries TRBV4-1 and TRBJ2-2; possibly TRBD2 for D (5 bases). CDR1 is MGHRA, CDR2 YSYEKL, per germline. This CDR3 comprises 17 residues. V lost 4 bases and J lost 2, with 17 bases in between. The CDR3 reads CASSLYLPGTNTGELFF. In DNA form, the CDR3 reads TGCGCCAGCAGCCTATATTTACCGGGAACCAACACCGGGGAGCTGTTTTTT.

CDR3 residues: CASNERALTYNEQFF. Written as DNA, the CDR3 is TGTGCCAGTAATGAGCGGGCCCTTACCTACAATGAGCAGTTCTTC. This rearrangement joins TRBV19 to TRBJ2-1, with a tentative D call TRBD2 (6 bases). Germline V gene lookup returns CDR1 LNHDA and CDR2 SQIVND (reference sequence). V lost 7 bases and J lost 2, with 15 bases in between. CDR3 length: 15 amino acids.

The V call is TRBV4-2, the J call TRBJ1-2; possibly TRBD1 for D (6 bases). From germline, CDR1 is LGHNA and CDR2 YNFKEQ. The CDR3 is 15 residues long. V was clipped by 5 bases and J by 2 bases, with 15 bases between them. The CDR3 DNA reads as TGTGCCAGCAGCTTCCGGGGCAGGGGCAACTATGGCTACACCTTC. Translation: CASSFRGRGNYGYTF.